These T cell receptor beta chains were read from a single sample in a study of vaccination effects on CD4 cells after COVID-19. Sequencing used immunoSEQ multiplex PCR; TCRdb keeps in-frame clones, though not all of them. The sample lists under 30,000 clones; more than 65% were seen once. These receptors have no identified antigens. Here the sequenced sample was CD4+ T cells from PBMCs cultured with HCoV-NL63 spike peptides, taken before COVID-19 vaccination. The origin of the receptors is a human donor who received a COVID-19 vaccine. Each CDR3 is given with its conserved first and last residue. The D gene is left open where the match is weak. The size entry is marked missing in some rows and otherwise reads once, few, many or a size class.

J,V,D,size,CDR3,DNA
TRBJ1-2,TRBV21-1,NA,NA,CASSNWELNYGYTF,TGTGCCAGCAGCAACTGGGAATTGAACTATGGCTACACCTTC
TRBJ2-2,TRBV20-1,NA,NA,CSASGGLGGGELFF,TGCAGTGCGAGTGGGGGATTGGGAGGCGGGGAGCTGTTTTTT
TRBJ2-2,TRBV3-1/TRBV3-2,NA,NA,CASSAWDQNTGELFF,TGTGCCAGCAGCGCTTGGGACCAGAACACCGGGGAGCTGTTTTTT
TRBJ1-2,TRBV28,NA,NA,CASSPRAYGYTF,TGTGCCAGCAGCCCCCGGGCCTATGGCTACACCTTC
TRBJ1-4,TRBV2,NA,few,CASSENEKLFF,TGTGCCAGCAGTGAGAATGAAAAACTGTTTTTT
TRBJ1-3,TRBV4-1,NA,NA,CASSQAGHSSSGNTIYF,TGCGCCAGCAGCCAAGCGGGACACAGTAGCTCTGGAAACACCATATATTTT
TRBJ2-3,TRBV29-1,NA,NA,CSVEVTQGNTQYF,TGCAGCGTTGAGGTAACCCAGGGGAATACGCAGTATTTT
TRBJ2-1,TRBV6-5,TRBD2,NA,CASSYYRASGYNEQFF,TGTGCCAGCAGTTACTACAGGGCTAGCGGGTACAATGAGCAGTTCTTC
TRBJ2-5,TRBV4-1,NA,NA,CASSQGGGETQYF,TGCGCCAGCAGCCAAGGAGGTGGGGAGACCCAGTACTTC
TRBJ2-6,TRBV27,TRBD1,NA,CASRRGTGLIGAGANVLTF,TGTGCCAGCAGGCGAGGGACAGGGTTGATAGGGGCTGGGGCCAACGTCCTGACTTTC
TRBJ2-7,TRBV7-9,TRBD2,NA,CASSLGGSGEQYF,TGTGCCAGCAGCTTAGGCGGGAGCGGCGAGCAGTACTTC
TRBJ1-1,TRBV27,NA,NA,CASSSPLLRGNTEAFF,TGTGCCAGCAGCTCCCCTTTGTTACGGGGTAACACTGAAGCTTTCTTT
TRBJ2-7,TRBV7-7,NA,NA,CASSRTGGDEQYF,TGTGCTAGCAGCCGTACAGGGGGGGACGAGCAGTACTTC
TRBJ2-7,TRBV10-3,TRBD1,NA,CAISGDREGEQYF,TGTGCCATCAGTGGGGACAGGGAGGGCGAGCAGTACTTC
TRBJ2-3,TRBV5-4,TRBD2,NA,CASSLALAGEDTQYF,TGTGCCAGCAGCTTGGCACTAGCGGGGGAAGATACGCAGTATTTT
TRBJ2-3,TRBV4-1,TRBD1,NA,CASSIGTGSTDTQYF,TGCGCCAGCAGCATAGGGACAGGGTCCACAGATACGCAGTATTTT
TRBJ1-2,TRBV28,NA,NA,CASGGTTGYTF,TGTGCCAGCGGGGGGACAACAGGCTACACCTTC
TRBJ1-2,TRBV18,NA,NA,CASSPGSDGYTF,TGTGCCAGCTCCCCCGGAAGCGATGGCTACACCTTC
TRBJ2-2,TRBV7-2,TRBD1,NA,CASSLVPTGGGDGELFF,TGTGCCAGCAGCTTAGTCCCGACAGGGGGTGGTGACGGGGAGCTGTTTTTT
TRBJ2-7,TRBV7-9,TRBD1,few,CASRPGQGYEQYF,TGTGCCAGCAGGCCGGGACAGGGGTACGAGCAGTACTTC
TRBJ2-1,TRBV7-3,TRBD1,NA,CASSRDRDNEQFF,TGTGCCAGCAGCCGGGACAGGGACAATGAGCAGTTCTTC
TRBJ1-1,TRBV7-9,NA,NA,CASSERFEAFF,TGTGCCAGCAGTGAGCGGTTTGAAGCTTTCTTT
TRBJ2-2,TRBV3-1/TRBV3-2,TRBD1,NA,CASNFLGQGASGELFF,TGTGCCAGCAACTTCCTAGGACAGGGGGCCTCTGGGGAGCTGTTTTTT
TRBJ2-7,TRBV6-5,NA,NA,CASSPRFGTTYEQYF,TGTGCCAGCAGTCCGAGATTCGGGACAACCTACGAGCAGTACTTC
TRBJ2-1,TRBV10-3,TRBD2,NA,CAISVGSGSRQFF,TGTGCCATCAGTGTAGGTAGCGGGAGTAGGCAGTTCTTC
TRBJ2-5,TRBV7-2,NA,NA,CASSLATGRVETQYF,TGTGCCAGCAGCTTAGCGACAGGGAGGGTAGAGACCCAGTACTTC
TRBJ2-5,TRBV7-8,NA,NA,CASSPPGLRYQETQYF,TGTGCCAGCAGCCCGCCGGGACTCAGGTACCAAGAGACCCAGTACTTC
TRBJ1-2,TRBV6-4,TRBD1,NA,CASSGDRGIGGYTF,TGTGCCAGCAGCGGAGACAGGGGGATAGGCGGCTACACCTTC
TRBJ2-3,TRBV7-3,NA,NA,CASSLRGVDTQYF,TGTGCCAGCAGCTTAAGGGGGGTGGATACGCAGTATTTT
TRBJ2-2,TRBV6-6,NA,NA,CASSYLQGRTGELFF,TGTGCCAGCAGTTACTTGCAGGGACGAACCGGGGAGCTGTTTTTT
TRBJ1-2,TRBV19,TRBD1,NA,CASSMIQGASYGYTF,TGTGCCAGTAGTATGATTCAGGGGGCAAGCTATGGCTACACCTTC
TRBJ2-1,TRBV7-3,NA,NA,CASSQSPKNEQFF,TGTGCCAGCAGCCAATCGCCGAAGAATGAGCAGTTCTTC
TRBJ1-4,TRBV15,NA,NA,CATSRDRRVRDNEKLFF,TGTGCCACCAGCAGAGATAGACGGGTCAGGGACAATGAAAAACTGTTTTTT
TRBJ2-2,TRBV6-4,NA,few,CASSEYAGSAGELFF,TGTGCCAGCAGTGAATATGCAGGGTCGGCCGGGGAGCTGTTTTTT
TRBJ2-2,TRBV7-9,NA,NA,CASSFAGRNTGELFF,TGTGCCAGCAGCTTCGCCGGGCGGAACACCGGGGAGCTGTTTTTT
TRBJ1-4,TRBV5-6,NA,NA,CASSLLGDSNEKLFF,TGTGCCAGCAGCTTGCTTGGGGATTCTAATGAAAAACTGTTTTTT
TRBJ1-2,TRBV6-5,TRBD1,medium-sized,CASSRAGTGVGYTF,TGTGCCAGCAGTCGGGCCGGGACAGGGGTCGGCTACACCTTC
TRBJ2-7,TRBV28,NA,few,CASSGDGRAYEQYF,TGTGCCAGCAGCGGCGATGGTCGCGCCTACGAGCAGTACTTC
TRBJ2-5,TRBV14,NA,NA,CASSPGVTQYF,TGTGCCAGCAGCCCCGGGGTTACCCAGTACTTC
TRBJ1-1,TRBV6-1,TRBD1,NA,CASRSGDSKNTEAFF,TGTGCCAGCAGATCCGGGGACAGCAAGAACACTGAAGCTTTCTTT
TRBJ2-6,TRBV5-4,NA,once,CASSLTVSGANVLTF,TGTGCCAGCAGCTTAACAGTCTCTGGGGCCAACGTCCTGACTTTC
TRBJ2-7,TRBV18,TRBD2,few,CASSAGLLPYEQYF,TGTGCCAGCTCAGCGGGACTACTTCCCTACGAGCAGTACTTC
TRBJ1-3,TRBV30,NA,NA,CAWNGGNSGNTIYF,TGTGCCTGGAATGGGGGAAACTCTGGAAACACCATATATTTT
TRBJ2-3,TRBV2,NA,NA,CASKGLYTDTQYF,TGTGCCAGCAAAGGGTTGTACACAGATACGCAGTATTTT
TRBJ1-3,TRBV28,NA,NA,CASTAGGTTPYF,TGTGCCAGCACCGCCGGGGGGACAACCCCCTATTTT
TRBJ2-3,TRBV6-5,NA,NA,CASTWTGQNVQYF,TGTGCCAGCACCTGGACCGGACAGAACGTGCAGTATTTT
TRBJ1-2,TRBV6-4,NA,NA,CASSDGGGYTF,TGTGCCAGCAGTGACGGGGGCGGCTACACCTTC
TRBJ2-3,TRBV9,NA,few,CASSVDVGRTGTQYF,TGTGCCAGCAGCGTAGATGTCGGGCGGACGGGCACGCAGTATTTT
TRBJ1-1,TRBV27,TRBD1,few,CASWDRGGRDTEAFF,TGTGCCAGCTGGGACAGGGGTGGTAGAGACACTGAAGCTTTCTTT
TRBJ2-1,TRBV5-1,TRBD1,NA,CASSPDRAVGEQFF,TGCGCCAGCAGCCCGGACAGGGCTGTGGGCGAGCAGTTCTTC
TRBJ1-1,TRBV5-6,NA,NA,CASSLGPSAFF,TGTGCCAGCAGCTTGGGACCGAGTGCTTTCTTT
TRBJ2-1,TRBV5-5,TRBD2,NA,CASSFALAGGSEQFF,TGTGCCAGCAGCTTTGCGCTAGCGGGGGGAAGTGAGCAGTTCTTC
TRBJ1-3,TRBV5-5,TRBD1,NA,CASSFLDRGNTIYF,TGTGCCAGCAGCTTTTTAGACAGGGGGAACACCATATATTTT
TRBJ2-7,TRBV7-3,NA,NA,CASSLTLRSGGYEQYF,TGTGCCAGCAGCTTAACGCTGAGGTCCGGGGGTTACGAGCAGTACTTC
TRBJ2-7,TRBV4-2,TRBD1,NA,CASSHPGTGTYEQYF,TGTGCCAGCAGCCACCCCGGGACAGGGACCTACGAGCAGTACTTC
TRBJ1-6,TRBV6-2/TRBV6-3,TRBD1,NA,CASSTGTGVSPLHF,TGTGCCAGCAGTACCGGGACAGGGGTTTCACCCCTCCACTTT
TRBJ1-3,TRBV25-1,NA,few,CASRETGSGNTIYF,TGTGCCAGCCGGGAAACAGGGAGTGGAAACACCATATATTTT
TRBJ2-1,TRBV18,TRBD2,NA,CASGLAGTSYNEQFF,TGTGCCAGCGGGCTAGCGGGAACCTCCTACAATGAGCAGTTCTTC
TRBJ1-5,TRBV15,NA,NA,CATSRDRSNSNQPQHF,TGTGCCACCAGCAGAGACAGATCCAATAGCAATCAGCCCCAGCATTTT
TRBJ2-5,TRBV7-7,NA,NA,CASSLGGGPQETQYF,TGTGCTAGCAGCTTAGGAGGAGGACCGCAAGAGACCCAGTACTTC